This T cell receptor beta chain originates from a study of CD8 T cells in ankylosing spondylitis. This clonotype was recorded at least ten times. The antigen is undetermined. Study-level points and caveats: A subset of motif variants has previously been described in the synovial fluid and blood of reactive arthritis. CD8+ disease-linked clones were present at relatively low frequencies in blood. Blood from ankylosing spondylitis patients appeared to carry a characteristic eight-variant TCR beta motif.

Losses at the gene ends were 4 bases for V and 2 bases for J; bases not matched to a gene: 6. Germline CDR1 reads DFQATT; CDR2 reads SNEGSKA (reference sequence). CDR3 size: 14 residues. The TCR beta libraries were generated through quantitative 5'-RACE incorporating molecular barcodes. TCRdb fed the 5' RACE reads into MiXCR, producing one record per CDR3 protein. Of some 250,000 distinct CDR3 sequences detected, roughly a tenth appear once; the ten largest clones hold about 6.8%. The sample comprised blood, either unsorted or a sorted T cell fraction (not recorded which). The clonotype originates from a male donor with ankylosing spondylitis or in good health (not recorded which). The gene calls are TRBV20-1 and TRBJ2-3; 7 nucleotides align to TRBD2. The CDR3 coding sequence is TGCAGTGCTAACGCGGGAGATACCACAGATACGCAGTATTTT. Amino acids: CSANAGDTTDTQYF.